This TCR beta chain was obtained from a study of T cell changes during pregnancy in multiple sclerosis. Using immunoSEQ multiplex PCR, the repertoire was profiled, and TCRdb retains in-frame clones only, with some absent. Seen here are about 28,000 clones, 89% observed once, and the top ten hold approximately 0.79%. Losses at the gene ends were 0 bases for V and 1 base for J; bases not matched to a gene: 4. The CDR3 runs 17 residues. The germline gives CDR1 SGHTS, CDR2 YDEGEE. Sequencing was performed on CD4+ T cells from peripheral blood mononuclear cells, taken in the second trimester of pregnancy. This chain uses TRBV5-8 with TRBJ2-1; 10 bases are shared with TRBD2. This receptor was identified in a female donor with multiple sclerosis, enrolled in a pregnancy study. CDR3 DNA sequence: TGTGCCAGCAGCTTGGAGCGGACTAGCGGTTCCTACAATGAGCAGTTCTTC. Residues: CASSLERTSGSYNEQFF.